Here is one T cell receptor beta chain with its context. Its antigen is unidentified. The sample belongs to a study of Ad26.COV2.S vaccination and SARS-CoV-2 variants. The germline gives CDR1 MDHEN, CDR2 SYDVKM. CDR3 length: 15 residues. The junction had 3 bases not matched to a gene; V was cut back by 2 bases and J by 2 bases. The study, taken as a whole, reports: Reportedly, after vaccination the spike-specific CD8+ and CD4+ T cell responses displayed substantial breadth. There was a possibility that the TCR breadth and depth analyses underestimated total T cell responses.

Treatment of the sample: some 20 received Ad26.COV2.S at low or high dose, single or two shots; several received placebo; per-sample allocation not given. Sampling occurred on day 63 after the first vaccine or placebo injection. Spike of the Wuhan-strain SARS-CoV-2 was expressed by an Ad26 vector, which formed the vaccine. Assay used: immunoSEQ multiplex PCR; TCRdb lists only in-frame clones, some missing. Of 300,000 to 500,000 clones listed, about 88% are singletons. The sequencing here drew on peripheral blood, taken in a trial of Ad26.COV2.S vaccine versus placebo. This TCR came from a person between 18 and 65 years old who received the Ad26.COV2.S COVID-19 vaccine or a placebo. The genes are TRBV28 and TRBJ2-3, with 8 bases identical to TRBD2. CDR3 protein: CASSLGRGVTDTQYF. Here the CDR3 DNA reads TGTGCCAGCAGTTTAGGGCGGGGGGTCACAGATACGCAGTATTTT.